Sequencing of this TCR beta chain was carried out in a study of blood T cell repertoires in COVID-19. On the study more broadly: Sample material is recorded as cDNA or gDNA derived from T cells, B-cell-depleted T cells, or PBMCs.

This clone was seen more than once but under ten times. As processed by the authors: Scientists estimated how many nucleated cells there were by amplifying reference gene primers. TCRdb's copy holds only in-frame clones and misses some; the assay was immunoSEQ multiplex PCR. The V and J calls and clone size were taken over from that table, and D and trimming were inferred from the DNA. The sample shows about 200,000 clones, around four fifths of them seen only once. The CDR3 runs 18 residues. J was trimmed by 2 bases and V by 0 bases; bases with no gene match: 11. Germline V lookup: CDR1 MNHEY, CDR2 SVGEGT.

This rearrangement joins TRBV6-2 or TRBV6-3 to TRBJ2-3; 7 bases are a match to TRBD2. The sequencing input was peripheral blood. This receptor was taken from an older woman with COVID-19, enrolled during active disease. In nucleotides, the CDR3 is TGTGCCAGCAGTTACTCGCTATGGGGCGGGAGTTCCACAGATACGCAGTATTTT. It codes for CASSYSLWGGSSTDTQYF.